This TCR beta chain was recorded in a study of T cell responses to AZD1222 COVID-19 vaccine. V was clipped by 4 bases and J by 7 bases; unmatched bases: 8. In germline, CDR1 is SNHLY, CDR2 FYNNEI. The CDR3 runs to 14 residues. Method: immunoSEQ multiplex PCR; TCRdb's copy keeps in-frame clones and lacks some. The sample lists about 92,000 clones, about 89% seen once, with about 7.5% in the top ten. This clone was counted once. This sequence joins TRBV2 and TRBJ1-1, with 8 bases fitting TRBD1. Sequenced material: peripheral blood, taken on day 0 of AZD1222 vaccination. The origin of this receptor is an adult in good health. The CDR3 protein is CASSGGQAVSEAFF. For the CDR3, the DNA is TGTGCCAGCAGTGGGGGACAGGCGGTGAGTGAAGCTTTCTTT. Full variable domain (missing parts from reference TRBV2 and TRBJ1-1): EPEVTQTPSHQVTQMGQEVILRCVPISNHLYFYWYRQILGQKVEFLVSFYNNEISEKSEIFDDQFSVERPDGSNFTLKIRSTKLEDSAMYFCASSGGQAVSEAFFGQGTRLTVV.